The sequence of this T cell receptor (beta chain) was determined in a study of cytomegalovirus exposure and HLA in healthy donors. Study outcomes and limitations: The likely explanation for a cluster of highly shared sequence variants was sequencing artifact. Presence/absence comparisons presumed near-even sequencing depth among donors. Solely CMV serostatus was available to characterize immune exposure.

The PCR employed 60 Vbeta primers together with 13 Jbeta primers. Assay: immunoSEQ multiplex PCR; the TCRdb copy retains only in-frame clones and omits some. The sample shows about 150,000 clones, approximately 73% of them seen only once. A remark on this clone: As yet, its antigen is unknown.

This CDR3 is built from 12 residues. V dropped 3 bases and J dropped 6 bases, with 5 bases sitting between them. CDR1 LNHDA and CDR2 SQIVND come from the germline V gene (reference sequence). This sequence joins TRBV19 and TRBJ2-2; no clear D. Input material: PBMCs. The receptor's source is a woman between 18 and 30 years old in good health and CMV-seronegative. The CDR3 nucleotides read TGTGCCAGTAGTATGACTGCCGGGGAGCTGTTTTTT. Translated, it gives CASSMTAGELFF.